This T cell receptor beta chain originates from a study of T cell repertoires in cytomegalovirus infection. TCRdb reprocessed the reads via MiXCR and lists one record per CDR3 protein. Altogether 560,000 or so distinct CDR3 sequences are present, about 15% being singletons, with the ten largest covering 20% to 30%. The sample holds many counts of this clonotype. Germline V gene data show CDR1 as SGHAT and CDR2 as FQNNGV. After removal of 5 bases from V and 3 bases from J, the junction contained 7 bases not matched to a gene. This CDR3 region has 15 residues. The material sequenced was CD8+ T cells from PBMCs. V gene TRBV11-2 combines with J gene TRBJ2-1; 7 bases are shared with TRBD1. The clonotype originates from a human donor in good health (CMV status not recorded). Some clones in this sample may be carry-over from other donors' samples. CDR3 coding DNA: TGTGCCAGCAGCCAGGGGGACGGACTCTACAATGAGCAGTTCTTC. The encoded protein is CASSQGDGLYNEQFF.